The following is a T cell receptor beta chain sequence with its context. In the original processing: Estimates of nucleated cell counts were drawn from the amplification of reference gene primers. Sequencing used immunoSEQ multiplex PCR; TCRdb keeps in-frame clones, though not all of them. The V and J calls and clone size were taken over from that table, and D and trimming were inferred from the DNA. This sample has some 200,000 clones, with 84% found just once. Germline V gives CDR1 SGDLS, CDR2 YYNGEE. CDR3 length: 13 amino acids. V was cut by 3 bases and J by 1 base, with 7 bases left in between. Clinical history reported by participants formed the basis on which cohorts were assigned. This entry is derived from a study of blood T cell repertoires in COVID-19. Across the whole study: Italy, Spain and the United States were the sources of the convalescent and acute COVID-19 samples. PBMCs, B-cell-depleted T cells, or T cells provided the cDNA or gDNA that made up the material.

The sequence was obtained from a man aged 35 to 55 who had recovered from COVID-19. J is TRBJ2-5 and V is TRBV9; D call uncertain. The specimen was PBMCs or T cells enriched from blood (not recorded which). CDR3 coding DNA: TGTGCCAGCAGCGCTAGAAGCCAAGAGACCCAGTACTTC. Translating gives CASSARSQETQYF.